This record concerns one T cell receptor beta chain sequence. Its matching antigen is unknown. These data are taken from a study of CD8 T cells in Susac syndrome. Study-wide points: As the study acknowledged, the number of individuals in its TCR sequencing and HLA analysis was relatively small.

Random-hexamer reverse transcription was applied to about 0.45 to 1 ug RNA. A multiplex approach, immunoSEQ multiplex PCR, amplified TCR beta CDR3 across 54 Vbeta and 13 Jbeta. One entry per CDR3 protein, called by TCRdb with MiXCR from the immunoSEQ multiplex PCR reads. The sample includes approximately 200,000 distinct CDR3 sequences, around 95% seen only once; the top ten take around 0.082%. TCR beta sequencing was performed on blood CD8+ and CD4+ T cells. While CD8+ and CD4+ T cells were isolated negatively, TEMRA cells were enriched by FACS. What was sequenced was CD4+ T cells from PBMCs. This clonotype originated in a human donor with multiple sclerosis.

The CDR3 protein is CASSIQPGEPYEQYF. CDR3 sequence (DNA): TGTGCCAGTAGTATTCAGCCTGGGGAACCCTACGAGCAGTACTTC. The chain links TRBV19 to TRBJ2-7; D remains unclear. Trimming pared 3 bases from V and 2 bases from J, leaving 14 bases between. The CDR3 runs to 15 residues. Germline values: CDR1 LNHDA, CDR2 SQIVND (reference sequence).